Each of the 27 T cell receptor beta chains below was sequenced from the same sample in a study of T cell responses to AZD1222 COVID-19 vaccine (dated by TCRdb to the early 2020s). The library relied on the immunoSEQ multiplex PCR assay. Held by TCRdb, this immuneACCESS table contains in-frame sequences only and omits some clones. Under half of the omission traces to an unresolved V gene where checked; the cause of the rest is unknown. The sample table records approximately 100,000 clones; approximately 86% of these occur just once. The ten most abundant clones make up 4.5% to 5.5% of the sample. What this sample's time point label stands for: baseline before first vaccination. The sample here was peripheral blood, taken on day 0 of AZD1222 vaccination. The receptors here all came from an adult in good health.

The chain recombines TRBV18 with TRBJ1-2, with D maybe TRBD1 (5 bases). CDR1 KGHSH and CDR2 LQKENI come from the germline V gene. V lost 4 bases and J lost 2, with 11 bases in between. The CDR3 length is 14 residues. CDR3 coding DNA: TGTGCCAGCTCACAAACGACAGACAACTATGGCTACACCTTC. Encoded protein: CASSQTTDNYGYTF. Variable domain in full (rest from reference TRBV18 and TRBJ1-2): NAGVMQNPRHLVRRRGQEARLRCSPMKGHSHVYWYRQLPEEGLKFMVYLQKENIIDESGMPKERFSAEFPKEGPSILRIQQVVRGDSAAYFCASSQTTDNYGYTFGSGTRLTVV.

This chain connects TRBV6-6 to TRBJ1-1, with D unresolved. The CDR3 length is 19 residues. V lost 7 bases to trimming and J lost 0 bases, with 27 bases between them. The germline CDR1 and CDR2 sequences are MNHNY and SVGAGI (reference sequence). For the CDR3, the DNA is TGTGCCAGCACCTACATCCGGGCCAGCGTACACCTCATGAACACTGAAGCTTTCTTT. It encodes CASTYIRASVHLMNTEAFF.

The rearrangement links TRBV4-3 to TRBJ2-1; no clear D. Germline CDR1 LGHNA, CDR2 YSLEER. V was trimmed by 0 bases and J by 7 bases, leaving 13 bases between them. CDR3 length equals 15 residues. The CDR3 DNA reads TGCGCCAGCAGCCAAGAGCAACTAATCGGAAATGAGCAGTTCTTC. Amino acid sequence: CASSQEQLIGNEQFF.

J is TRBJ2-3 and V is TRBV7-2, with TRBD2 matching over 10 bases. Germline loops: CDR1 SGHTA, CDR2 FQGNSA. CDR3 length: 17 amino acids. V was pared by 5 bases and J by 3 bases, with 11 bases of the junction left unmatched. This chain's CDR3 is CASSGNKRGGQTDTQYF. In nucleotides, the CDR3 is TGTGCCAGCAGCGGAAACAAGCGGGGGGGCCAAACAGATACGCAGTATTTT.

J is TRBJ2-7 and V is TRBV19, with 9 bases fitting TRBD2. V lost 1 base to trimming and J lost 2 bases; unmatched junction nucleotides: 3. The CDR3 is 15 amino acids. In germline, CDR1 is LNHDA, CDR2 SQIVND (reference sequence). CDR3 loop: CASSIGSSGAYEQYF. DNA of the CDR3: TGTGCCAGTAGTATAGGTTCTAGCGGGGCCTACGAGCAGTACTTC.

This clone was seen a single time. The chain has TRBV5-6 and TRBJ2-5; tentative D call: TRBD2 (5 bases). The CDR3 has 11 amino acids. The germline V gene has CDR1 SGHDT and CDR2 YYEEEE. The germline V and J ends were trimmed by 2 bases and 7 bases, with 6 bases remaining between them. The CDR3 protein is CASSLEGTQYF. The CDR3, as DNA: TGTGCCAGCAGCTTAGAGGGGACCCAGTACTTC.

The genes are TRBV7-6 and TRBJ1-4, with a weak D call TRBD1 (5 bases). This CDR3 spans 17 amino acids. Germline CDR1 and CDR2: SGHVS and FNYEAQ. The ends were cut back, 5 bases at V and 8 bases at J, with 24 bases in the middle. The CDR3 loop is CASSLRGGMRGSEKLFF. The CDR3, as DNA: TGTGCCAGCAGCCTTCGGGGTGGAATGAGGGGCAGCGAAAAACTGTTTTTT.

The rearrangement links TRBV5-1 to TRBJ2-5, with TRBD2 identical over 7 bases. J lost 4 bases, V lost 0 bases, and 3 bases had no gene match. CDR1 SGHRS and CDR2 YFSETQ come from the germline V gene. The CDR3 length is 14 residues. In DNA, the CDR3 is TGCGCCAGCAGCTTGGAAGGGAGGGTAGAGACCCAGTACTTC. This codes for CASSLEGRVETQYF.

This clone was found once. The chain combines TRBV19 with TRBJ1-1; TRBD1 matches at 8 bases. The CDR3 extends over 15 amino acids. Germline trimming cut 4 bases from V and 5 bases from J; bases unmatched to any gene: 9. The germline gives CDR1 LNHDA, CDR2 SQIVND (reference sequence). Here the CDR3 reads CASSSSGGRGTEAFF. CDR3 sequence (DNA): TGTGCCAGTAGTAGCTCAGGGGGCAGGGGTACTGAAGCTTTCTTT.

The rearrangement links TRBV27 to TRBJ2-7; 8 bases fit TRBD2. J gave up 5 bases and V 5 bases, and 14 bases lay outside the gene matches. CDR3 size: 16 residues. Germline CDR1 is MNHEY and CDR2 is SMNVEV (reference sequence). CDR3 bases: TGTGCCAGCAGTCGGTTCCCGGGACTAGGATGGGACGAGCAGTACTTC. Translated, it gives CASSRFPGLGWDEQYF.

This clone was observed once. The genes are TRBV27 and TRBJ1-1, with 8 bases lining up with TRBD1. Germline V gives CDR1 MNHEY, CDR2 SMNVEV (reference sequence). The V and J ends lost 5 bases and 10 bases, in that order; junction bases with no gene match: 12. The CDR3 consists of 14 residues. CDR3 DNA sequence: TGTGCCAGCAGTCCCCCGGCAGACAGGGGTGCAGCTTTCTTT. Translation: CASSPPADRGAAFF.

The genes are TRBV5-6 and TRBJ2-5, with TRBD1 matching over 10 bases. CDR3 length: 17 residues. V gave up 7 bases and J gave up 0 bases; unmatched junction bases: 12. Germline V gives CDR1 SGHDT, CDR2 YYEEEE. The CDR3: CASLRDRGSFYQETQYF. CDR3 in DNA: TGTGCCAGCCTACGGGACAGGGGTTCGTTTTACCAAGAGACCCAGTACTTC.

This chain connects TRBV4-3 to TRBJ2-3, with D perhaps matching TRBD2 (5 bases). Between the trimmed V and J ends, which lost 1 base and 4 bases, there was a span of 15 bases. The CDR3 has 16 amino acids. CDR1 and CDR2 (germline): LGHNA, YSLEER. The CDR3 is CASSQAPHNGADTQYF. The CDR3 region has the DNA TGCGCCAGCAGCCAAGCTCCCCATAACGGGGCAGATACGCAGTATTTT.

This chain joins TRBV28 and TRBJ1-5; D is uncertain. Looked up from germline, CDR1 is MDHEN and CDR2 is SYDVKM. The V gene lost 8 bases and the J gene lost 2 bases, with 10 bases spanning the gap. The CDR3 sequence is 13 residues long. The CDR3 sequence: CASLGRGNQPQHF. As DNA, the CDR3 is TGTGCCAGCCTCGGACGGGGCAATCAGCCCCAGCATTTT. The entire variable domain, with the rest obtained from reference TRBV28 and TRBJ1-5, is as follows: DVKVTQSSRYLVKRTGEKVFLECVQDMDHENMFWYRQDPGLGLRLIYFSYDVKMKEKGDIPEGYSVSREKKERFSLILESASTNQTSMYLCASLGRGNQPQHFGDGTRLSIL.

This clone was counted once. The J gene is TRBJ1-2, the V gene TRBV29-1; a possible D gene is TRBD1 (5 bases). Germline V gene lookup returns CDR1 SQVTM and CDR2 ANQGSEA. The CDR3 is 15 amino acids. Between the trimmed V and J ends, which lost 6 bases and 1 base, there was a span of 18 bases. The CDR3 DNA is TGCAGCGTAGGGATACGGAGGGGTGGTAACTATGGCTACACCTTC. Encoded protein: CSVGIRRGGNYGYTF.

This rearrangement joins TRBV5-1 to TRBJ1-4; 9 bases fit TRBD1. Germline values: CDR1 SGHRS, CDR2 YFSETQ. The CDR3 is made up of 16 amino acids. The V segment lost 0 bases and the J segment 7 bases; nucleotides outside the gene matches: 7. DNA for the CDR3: TGCGCCAGCAGCTTGGAAACCGGGACAGGGACTGAAAAACTGTTTTTT. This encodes CASSLETGTGTEKLFF.

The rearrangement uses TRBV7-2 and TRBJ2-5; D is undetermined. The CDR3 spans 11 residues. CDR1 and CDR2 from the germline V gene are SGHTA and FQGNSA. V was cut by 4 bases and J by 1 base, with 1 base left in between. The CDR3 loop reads CASSSQETQYF. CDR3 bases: TGTGCCAGCAGCTCCCAAGAGACCCAGTACTTC.

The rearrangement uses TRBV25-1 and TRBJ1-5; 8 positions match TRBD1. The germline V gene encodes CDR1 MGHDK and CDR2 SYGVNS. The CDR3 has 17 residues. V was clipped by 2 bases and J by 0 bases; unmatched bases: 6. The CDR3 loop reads CASSEKDREDSNQPQHF. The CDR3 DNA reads TGTGCCAGCAGTGAAAAGGACAGGGAAGATAGCAATCAGCCCCAGCATTTT.

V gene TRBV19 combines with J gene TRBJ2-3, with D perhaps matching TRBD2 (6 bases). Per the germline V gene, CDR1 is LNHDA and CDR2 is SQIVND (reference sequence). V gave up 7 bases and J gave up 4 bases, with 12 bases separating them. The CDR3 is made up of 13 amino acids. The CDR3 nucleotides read TGTGCCAGTAAGAGGCGGGGTTCAGATACGCAGTATTTT. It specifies CASKRRGSDTQYF.

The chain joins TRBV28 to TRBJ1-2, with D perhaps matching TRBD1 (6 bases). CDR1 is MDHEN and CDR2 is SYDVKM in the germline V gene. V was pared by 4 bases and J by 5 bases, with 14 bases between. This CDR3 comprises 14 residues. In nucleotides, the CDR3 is TGTGCCAGCAGTTCCCAACAGGGAGGGTATGGCTACACCTTC. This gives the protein CASSSQQGGYGYTF.

CDR3 nucleotide sequence: TGTGCCAGCAGTCGGACTTATCCGAACACCGGGGAGCTGTTTTTT. Encoded protein: CASSRTYPNTGELFF. V and J are TRBV6-5 and TRBJ2-2, with D perhaps matching TRBD2 (5 bases). The CDR3 consists of 15 residues. The V end lost 5 bases, the J end lost 0 bases, and 10 bases lay between the germline ends. Germline CDR1 and CDR2: MNHEY and SVGAGI.

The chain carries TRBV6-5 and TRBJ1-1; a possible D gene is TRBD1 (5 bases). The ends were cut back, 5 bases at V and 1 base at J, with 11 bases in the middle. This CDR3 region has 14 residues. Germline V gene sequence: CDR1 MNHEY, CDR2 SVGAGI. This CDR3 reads CASSNGGGNTEAFF. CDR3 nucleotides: TGTGCCAGCAGTAACGGGGGAGGGAACACTGAAGCTTTCTTT.

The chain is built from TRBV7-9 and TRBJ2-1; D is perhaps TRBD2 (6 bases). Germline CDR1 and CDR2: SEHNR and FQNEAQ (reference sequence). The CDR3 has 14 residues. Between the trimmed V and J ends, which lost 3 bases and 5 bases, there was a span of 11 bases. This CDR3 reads CASSLDYRHNEQFF. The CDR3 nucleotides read TGTGCCAGCAGCTTGGACTACCGCCACAATGAGCAGTTCTTC.

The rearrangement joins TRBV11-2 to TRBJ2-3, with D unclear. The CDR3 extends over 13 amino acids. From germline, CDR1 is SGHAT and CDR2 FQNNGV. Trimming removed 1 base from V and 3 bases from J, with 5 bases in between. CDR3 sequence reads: CASSLGRTDTQYF. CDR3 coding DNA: TGTGCCAGCAGCTTAGGACGTACAGATACGCAGTATTTT.

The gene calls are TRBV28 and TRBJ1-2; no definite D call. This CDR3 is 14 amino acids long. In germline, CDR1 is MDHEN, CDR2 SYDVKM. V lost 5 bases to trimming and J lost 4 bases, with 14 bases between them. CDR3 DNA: TGTGCCAGCAGTACAGAAGGGCCTTCCTATGGCTACACCTTC. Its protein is CASSTEGPSYGYTF.

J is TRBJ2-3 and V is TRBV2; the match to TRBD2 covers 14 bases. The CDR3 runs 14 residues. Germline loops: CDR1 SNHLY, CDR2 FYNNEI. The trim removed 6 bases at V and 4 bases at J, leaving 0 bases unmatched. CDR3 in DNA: TGTGCCAGCAGGACTAGCGGGGGGGCAGATACGCAGTATTTT. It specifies CASRTSGGADTQYF.

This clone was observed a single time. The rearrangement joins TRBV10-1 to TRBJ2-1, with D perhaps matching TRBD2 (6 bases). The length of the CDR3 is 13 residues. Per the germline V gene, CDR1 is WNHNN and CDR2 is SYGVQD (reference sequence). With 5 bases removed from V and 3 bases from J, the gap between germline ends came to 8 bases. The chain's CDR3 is CASSMDYYNEQFF. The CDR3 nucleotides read TGCGCCAGCAGTATGGACTACTACAATGAGCAGTTCTTC.